A single sample gave rise to the 20 T cell receptor beta chains below, sequenced in a study of shared clonotypes between healthy human individuals. Terminally differentiated effector memory CD45RA+ cells were excluded by CCR7 positive selection of CD45RO-negative cells. Produced via immunoSEQ multiplex PCR; TCRdb's table is partial and in-frame only. The table records about 2 million clones, about 95% of them present only once. Sequenced: naive CD8+ T cells sorted from blood. These receptors all stem from a man aged 18 to 35 in good health.

The chain has TRBV6-1 and TRBJ2-3; D might be TRBD1 (5 bases). CDR1 is MNHNS and CDR2 is SASEGT in the germline V gene. The CDR3 has 15 residues. V lost 4 bases, J lost 2 bases, and 13 bases lay in between. CDR3 protein: CASSGTGAYTDTQYF. For the CDR3, the DNA is TGTGCCAGCAGTGGAACAGGAGCCTACACAGATACGCAGTATTTT.

The chain carries TRBV4-3 and TRBJ2-1; 10 positions match TRBD2. V lost 3 bases, J lost 4 bases, and 6 bases stayed unmatched. Germline loops: CDR1 LGHNA, CDR2 YSLEER. There are 16 residues in the CDR3. This chain's CDR3 is CASSQAGTSEYNEQFF. The CDR3 DNA sequence: TGCGCCAGCAGCCAGGCCGGGACTAGCGAGTACAATGAGCAGTTCTTC.

This chain connects TRBV27 to TRBJ2-3; D gene uncertain. Germline-derived CDR1 and CDR2 are MNHEY and SMNVEV (reference sequence). The V gene lost 4 bases and the J gene lost 5 bases, with 4 bases spanning the gap. The length of the CDR3 is 11 residues. The CDR3, as DNA: TGTGCCAGCAGTTATCGAGATACGCAGTATTTT. Its protein product is CASSYRDTQYF.

In this sample, this clone turned up once. The V gene is TRBV7-9, the J gene TRBJ2-7, with D perhaps given as TRBD1 or TRBD2 (5 bases each). CDR1 and CDR2 (germline): SEHNR, FQNEAQ (reference sequence). CDR3 length: 16 amino acids. Between the trimmed V and J ends, which lost 4 bases and 3 bases, there was a span of 19 bases. The CDR3 region is CASSSVGAGGHYEQYF. CDR3 nucleotides: TGTGCCAGCAGCTCAGTTGGGGCGGGTGGGCACTACGAGCAGTACTTC. The full variable domain, completed using reference TRBV7-9 and TRBJ2-7, is DTGVSQNPRHKITKRGQNVTFRCDPISEHNRLYWYRQTLGQGPEFLTYFQNEAQLEKSRLLSDRFSAERPKGSFSTLEIQRTEQGDSAMYLCASSSVGAGGHYEQYFGPGTRLTVT.

This clone was picked up one time. The gene calls are TRBV27 and TRBJ2-3, with D hard to call. V lost 0 bases and J 2 bases, leaving 9 bases between the germline ends. The CDR3 covers 15 residues. Per the germline V gene, CDR1 is MNHEY and CDR2 is SMNVEV (reference sequence). As DNA, the CDR3 is TGTGCCAGCAGTTTATCTGGAGCCCTCACAGATACGCAGTATTTT. Translation gives CASSLSGALTDTQYF.

V and J are TRBV7-9 and TRBJ1-2; TRBD1 matches at 8 bases. J lost 4 bases, V lost 6 bases, and 13 bases had no gene match. Germline V gene lookup returns CDR1 SEHNR and CDR2 FQNEAQ (reference sequence). The CDR3 extends over 16 amino acids. The CDR3 here is CASSPTGQGGSYGYTF. CDR3 bases: TGTGCCAGCAGTCCTACTGGACAGGGCGGTAGCTATGGCTACACCTTC.

This clone was counted a single time. One end of the junction is discordant with germline, which a read error may explain. The chain joins TRBV5-8 to TRBJ1-1, with D perhaps matching TRBD1 (5 bases). Germline V gene sequence: CDR1 SGHTS, CDR2 YDEGEE. This CDR3 has 8 amino acids. CDR3 sequence reads: CASMGGYF. CDR3 coding DNA: TGTGCCAGCATGGGGGGTTACTTT.

This chain joins TRBV6-5 and TRBJ2-5; 11 nucleotides match TRBD2. The CDR3 is made up of 15 amino acids. V shed 5 bases and J 7 bases; nucleotides not matched to a gene: 9. The germline V gene encodes CDR1 MNHEY and CDR2 SVGAGI. The CDR3 loop is CASSPTSGVERTQYF. The CDR3 nucleotides read TGTGCCAGCAGTCCGACTAGCGGGGTCGAGAGGACCCAGTACTTC.

This chain uses TRBV7-6 with TRBJ2-3, with D perhaps TRBD2 (6 bases). The ends were cut back, 1 base at V and 0 bases at J, with 17 bases in the middle. The CDR3 runs 18 residues. Germline assignment: CDR1 SGHVS and CDR2 FNYEAQ. Here the CDR3 DNA reads TGTGCCAGCAGCTTAGAGGTCCATCACGGGAGTAGCACAGATACGCAGTATTTT. Translating gives CASSLEVHHGSSTDTQYF.

The rearrangement uses TRBV27 and TRBJ2-6; D is possibly TRBD1 (6 bases). Trimming took off 6 bases at V and 2 bases at J, with 17 bases between the two ends. Germline-derived CDR1 and CDR2 are MNHEY and SMNVEV (reference sequence). The CDR3 is 17 residues long. This chain's CDR3 is CASSQRDTGPGANVLTF. The CDR3 nucleotides are TGTGCCAGCAGCCAAAGGGACACAGGTCCTGGGGCCAACGTCCTGACTTTC.

The chain recombines TRBV11-2 with TRBJ2-7; D may be TRBD1 (6 bases). This CDR3 spans 13 amino acids. Germline V CDR1 and CDR2: SGHAT, FQNNGV. The germline V and J ends were trimmed by 5 bases and 2 bases, with 10 bases remaining between them. The CDR3 is CASSAGQTYEQYF. The CDR3 DNA sequence: TGTGCCAGCAGCGCTGGACAGACCTACGAGCAGTACTTC.

In this sample, this clone turned up a few times. This chain joins TRBV5-1 and TRBJ2-2, with D unclear. This CDR3 region has 16 residues. Trimming removed 0 bases at V and 0 bases at J, with 9 bases between. Germline lookup yields CDR1 SGHRS and CDR2 YFSETQ. The CDR3 here is CASSLVAHSNTGELFF. CDR3 sequence (DNA): TGCGCCAGCAGCTTGGTCGCACACTCGAACACCGGGGAGCTGTTTTTT. Using reference TRBV5-1 and TRBJ2-2 for the parts outside the CDR3, the full variable domain is KAGVTQTPRYLIKTRGQQVTLSCSPISGHRSVSWYQQTPGQGLQFLFEYFSETQRNKGNFPGRFSGRQFSNSRSEMNVSTLELGDSALYLCASSLVAHSNTGELFFGEGSRLTVL.

The chain uses TRBV11-2 and TRBJ1-4; 7 nucleotides line up with TRBD1. The germline V gene encodes CDR1 SGHAT and CDR2 FQNNGV. V dropped 1 base and J dropped 1; count of bases not matched to a gene: 6. This CDR3 comprises 17 residues. The CDR3 DNA is TGTGCCAGCAGCTTAGGGGTGGGGACAGAAACTAATGAAAAACTGTTTTTT. Translated, it gives CASSLGVGTETNEKLFF. Drawing the rest from reference TRBV11-2 and TRBJ1-4, the complete variable domain is EAGVAQSPRYKIIEKRQSVAFWCNPISGHATLYWYQQILGQGPKLLIQFQNNGVVDDSQLPKDRFSAERLKGVDSTLKIQPAKLEDSAVYLCASSLGVGTETNEKLFFGSGTQLSVL.

The CDR3 nucleotides read TGTGCCAGCAGTTTAGCTAGTCCTCTCGATACGCAGTATTTT. This sequence encodes CASSLASPLDTQYF. The chain carries TRBV27 and TRBJ2-3; no reliable D call. Germline values: CDR1 MNHEY, CDR2 SMNVEV (reference sequence). V lost 2 bases to trimming and J lost 6 bases, with 12 bases between them. This CDR3 spans 14 amino acids.

The CDR3 loop is CASSLRGGADRETQYF. DNA of the CDR3: TGTGCCAGCAGCTTAAGAGGGGGGGCGGATAGGGAGACCCAGTACTTC. V is TRBV13 and J is TRBJ2-5; perhaps TRBD2 as D (7 bases). Trimming removed 2 bases at V and 5 bases at J, with 18 bases between. The CDR3 length is 16 residues. The germline V gene encodes CDR1 PRHDT and CDR2 FYEKMQ (reference sequence).

V and J are TRBV6-4 and TRBJ2-1, with a possible D match to TRBD1 (6 bases). Trimming cost V 1 base and J 6 bases, with 16 bases left between them. Germline lookup yields CDR1 MRHNA and CDR2 SNTAGT. The CDR3 consists of 16 residues. CDR3 sequence reads: CASSDLYRAAVNEQFF. The CDR3 nucleotides read TGTGCCAGCAGTGACTTATACAGGGCGGCCGTCAATGAGCAGTTCTTC.

The chain links TRBV29-1 to TRBJ1-1; 9 bases map to TRBD1. CDR3 length: 14 amino acids. V lost 0 bases to trimming and J lost 5 bases; unmatched junction nucleotides: 4. Germline loops: CDR1 SQVTM, CDR2 ANQGSEA. CDR3 sequence reads: CSVEDHRGQTEAFF. CDR3 nucleotides: TGCAGCGTTGAAGATCACAGGGGGCAGACTGAAGCTTTCTTT.

V is TRBV4-1 and J is TRBJ1-5; a possible D gene is TRBD1 (6 bases). Germline CDR1 reads MGHRA; CDR2 reads YSYEKL. CDR3 size: 17 residues. Trimming stripped 0 bases from V and 2 bases from J, with 14 bases between. The CDR3 DNA follows: TGCGCCAGCAGCCAAGAAGGGGGGGCAGGGGGCAATCAGCCCCAGCATTTT. Translating gives CASSQEGGAGGNQPQHF.

V is TRBV13 and J is TRBJ2-5, with TRBD1 matching 7 bases. Unmatched junction bases numbered 8, after V lost 5 bases and J lost 5 bases. The CDR3 loop spans 14 amino acids. Germline CDR1 and CDR2: PRHDT and FYEKMQ (reference sequence). The CDR3 DNA is TGTGCCAGCAGCGTCACAGGGGTCCGGGAGACCCAGTACTTC. This encodes CASSVTGVRETQYF.

The chain has TRBV7-2 and TRBJ2-1; D may be TRBD2 (5 bases). Germline loops: CDR1 SGHTA, CDR2 FQGNSA. The CDR3 loop spans 13 amino acids. V was clipped by 2 bases and J by 5 bases, with 7 bases between them. The CDR3 loop reads CASSLLAHNEQFF. The CDR3 bases are TGTGCCAGCAGCTTACTAGCCCACAATGAGCAGTTCTTC.